Listed below are T cell receptor beta chains from one sample, sequenced in a study of blood T cell repertoires in COVID-19. Assay used: immunoSEQ multiplex PCR; TCRdb lists only in-frame clones, some missing. The sample carries around 170,000 clones, about 81% recorded once. The sequencing input was peripheral blood. The receptors were sampled from a woman older than 75 with COVID-19, enrolled during active disease. The CDR3 runs from the conserved cysteine through the conserved F or W. The order of the fields is clone size, J gene, D gene, V gene, CDR3 protein, CDR3 DNA. D genes are given only for firm matches. The listing skips clone size in some rows; elsewhere it reads once, few, many or a size class.

>-|TRBJ2-5|TRBD2|TRBV27
CASTPSGSPEETQYF
TGTGCCAGCACCCCTAGCGGGAGTCCTGAGGAGACCCAGTACTTC
>-|TRBJ1-3|-|TRBV3-1/TRBV3-2
CASSQQGGGNTIYF
TGTGCCAGCAGCCAGCAGGGTGGTGGAAACACCATATATTTT
>-|TRBJ1-5|TRBD1|TRBV6-2/TRBV6-3
CASSYVIGDRDNQPQHF
TGTGCCAGCAGTTATGTGATTGGGGACAGGGACAATCAGCCCCAGCATTTT
>once|TRBJ2-3|TRBD1|TRBV4-1
CASSQEDRPTDTQYF
TGCGCCAGCAGCCAAGAGGACAGGCCCACAGATACGCAGTATTTT
>-|TRBJ1-6|-|TRBV6-5
CASSPRAGTTGFHF
TGTGCCAGCAGTCCCCGGGCCGGGACAACAGGCTTCCACTTT
>once|TRBJ2-5|-|TRBV2
CASSEQVGETQYF
TGTGCCAGCAGTGAGCAGGTGGGAGAGACCCAGTACTTC
>-|TRBJ2-1|TRBD2|TRBV24-1
CATSEPGLAGDEQFF
TGTGCCACCAGTGAACCGGGACTAGCGGGAGATGAGCAGTTCTTC
>once|TRBJ1-2|-|TRBV19
CASSKGVGGYTF
TGTGCCAGTAGTAAAGGGGTCGGCGGCTACACCTTC
>-|TRBJ2-1|TRBD2|TRBV7-9
CASSSLAGGHNEQFF
TGTGCCAGCAGCAGCCTAGCGGGAGGGCACAATGAGCAGTTCTTC
>-|TRBJ1-6|-|TRBV5-5
CASSLGVFGTDSPLHF
TGTGCCAGCAGCTTGGGAGTCTTTGGTACGGATTCACCCCTCCACTTT
>-|TRBJ1-2|TRBD1|TRBV10-1
CASIYLGRGERGYTF
TGCGCCAGCATTTACTTGGGCAGGGGGGAGAGGGGCTACACCTTC
>-|TRBJ2-7|TRBD1|TRBV27
CASSPRQGPYEQYF
TGTGCCAGCAGCCCAAGACAGGGTCCCTACGAGCAGTACTTC
>once|TRBJ2-7|TRBD2|TRBV11-2
CASSLGPPWTSATTYEQYF
TGTGCCAGCAGCTTAGGCCCGCCTTGGACTAGCGCCACAACCTACGAGCAGTACTTC
>-|TRBJ2-7|-|TRBV4-1
CASSPAQSYEQYF
TGCGCCAGCAGCCCAGCACAGTCCTACGAGCAGTACTTC